This T cell receptor (beta chain) was observed in a study of neoadjuvant nivolumab and ipilimumab in lung cancer (TCRdb year 2020). About the study as a whole: Intravenous nivolumab was dosed at 3 mg/kg on days 1, 15 and 29, and in the combination arm ipilimumab 1 mg/kg was added on day 1 only. In the trial, approximately 42 patients with operable NSCLC were treated, of whom around 23 were randomized to nivolumab monotherapy and roughly 20 to nivolumab plus ipilimumab. TCR repertoires in pretherapy (baseline) peripheral blood were compared with TCR repertoires in tumors resected at surgery after neoadjuvant immune checkpoint blockade. Seven patients had matched pretherapy and resected tumor pairs analyzed, with four treated with nivolumab and three with nivolumab plus ipilimumab. For each study arm, the primary endpoint of the trial was the rate of major pathologic response (MPR) in the intention-to-treat population.

Study-wide conclusions, independent of this receptor: A small number of samples was subjected to TCR sequencing. From pretherapy to surgery, tumor T-cell richness and clonality went up in three of three dual-therapy tumors, versus only two of four nivolumab-treated tumors. Compared with tumor-adjacent uninvolved lung, resected tumors had greater TCR richness and clonality, and increases showed up in more of the dual-therapy-treated tumors. Pretherapy blood TCR richness correlated positively with richness in tumors resected after neoadjuvant therapy (Spearman R ≈ 0.79). No significant correlation was found between TCR clonality and pathologic tumor regression, and only a single major-pathologic-response sample was available for the analysis of TCR clonality versus pathologic tumor regression.

Library method: the immunoSEQ multiplex PCR assay. The authors' pipeline ran thus. Repertoires were summarized in terms of richness and clonality, and significantly expanded and contracted clones between pre- and post-therapy samples were identified. TCRdb holds this immuneACCESS table with in-frame rearrangements only. Some clones are missing; in checked studies, unresolved V genes explain under half, and the rest has no known cause. D and trimming were read from the DNA, whereas the V and J calls and clone size are those reported in that table. For this sample the table gives several thousand clones, of which roughly nine tenths were detected only once. Of the sample, about 3% is held by the ten largest clones. Notes on this clone: The specificity of this receptor is unknown. Nothing much larger sits one base from this clone, and base qualities are not available.

This specimen's time point label, interpreted: at surgical resection after neoadjuvant nivolumab +/- ipilimumab. The samples were taken from NEOSTAR, a phase 2 randomized trial in operable NSCLC that tested neoadjuvant nivolumab or nivolumab plus ipilimumab, followed by surgery. This sample comprised blood, obtained after neoadjuvant nivolumab, alone or with ipilimumab, at or shortly before surgery. This TCR was recovered from an adult with non-small cell lung cancer. Some clones in this sample may be carry-over from other donors' samples.

The bases read TGTGCCAGCTCACCACCGAACGGGGGTTCCCTCTACGAGCAGTACTTC. Its amino acids are CASSPPNGGSLYEQYF. The sequence is built from TRBV18 and TRBJ2-7; tentative D gene TRBD2, with 6 bases matching. V and J lose 0 bases and 3 bases, and a span of 15 bases separates them. For CDR1 and CDR2, the germline V gene lists KGHSH and LQKENI. The CDR3 holds 16 amino acids from the cysteine to the phenylalanine. Solely the CDR3 DNA is kept, with 48 bases framed from the first base.